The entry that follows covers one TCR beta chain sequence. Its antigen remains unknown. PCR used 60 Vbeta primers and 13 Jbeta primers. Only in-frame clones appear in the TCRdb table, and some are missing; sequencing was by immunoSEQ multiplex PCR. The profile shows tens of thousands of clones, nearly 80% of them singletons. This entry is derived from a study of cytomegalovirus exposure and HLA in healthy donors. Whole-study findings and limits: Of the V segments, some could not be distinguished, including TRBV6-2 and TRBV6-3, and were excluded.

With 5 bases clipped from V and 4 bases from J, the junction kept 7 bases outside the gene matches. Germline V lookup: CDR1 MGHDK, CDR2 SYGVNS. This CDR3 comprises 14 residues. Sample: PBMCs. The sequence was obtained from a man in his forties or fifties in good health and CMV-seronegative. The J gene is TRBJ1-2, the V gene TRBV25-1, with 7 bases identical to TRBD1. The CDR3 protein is CASSPGGRRYGYTF. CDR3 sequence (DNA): TGTGCCAGCAGTCCAGGGGGGCGCCGCTATGGCTACACCTTC.